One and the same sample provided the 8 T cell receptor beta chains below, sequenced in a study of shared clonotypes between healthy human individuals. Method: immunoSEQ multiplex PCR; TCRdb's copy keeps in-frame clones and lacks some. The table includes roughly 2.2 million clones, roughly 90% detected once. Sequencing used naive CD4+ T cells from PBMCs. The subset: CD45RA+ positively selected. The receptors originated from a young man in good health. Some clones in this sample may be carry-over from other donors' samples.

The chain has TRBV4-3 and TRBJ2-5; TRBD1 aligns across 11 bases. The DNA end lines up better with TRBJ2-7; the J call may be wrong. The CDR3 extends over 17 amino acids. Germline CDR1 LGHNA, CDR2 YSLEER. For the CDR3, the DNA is TGCGCCAGCAGCCAGAGAACGGGACAGGGGGTTTTCTACGAGCAGTACTTC. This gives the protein CASSQRTGQGVFYEQYF.

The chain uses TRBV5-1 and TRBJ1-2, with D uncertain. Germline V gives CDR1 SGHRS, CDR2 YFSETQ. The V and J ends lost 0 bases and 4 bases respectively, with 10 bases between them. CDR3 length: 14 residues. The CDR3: CASSLGKGSYGYTF. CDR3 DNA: TGCGCCAGCAGCTTGGGGAAGGGCTCCTATGGCTACACCTTC.

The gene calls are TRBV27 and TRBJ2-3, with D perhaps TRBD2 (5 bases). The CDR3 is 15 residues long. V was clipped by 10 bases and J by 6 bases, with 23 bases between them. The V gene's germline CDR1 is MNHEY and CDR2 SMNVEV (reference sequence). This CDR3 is CAIYSLFGERDTQYF. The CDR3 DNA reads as TGTGCCATCTACTCTCTTTTCGGGGAACGGGATACGCAGTATTTT.

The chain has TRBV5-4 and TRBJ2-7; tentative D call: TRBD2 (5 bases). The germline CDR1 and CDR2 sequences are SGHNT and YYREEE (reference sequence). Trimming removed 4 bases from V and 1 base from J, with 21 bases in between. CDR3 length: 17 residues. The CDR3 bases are TGTGCCAGCAGCCCGGGGAAGGGTGGGCCCAATTCCTACGAGCAGTACTTC. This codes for CASSPGKGGPNSYEQYF.

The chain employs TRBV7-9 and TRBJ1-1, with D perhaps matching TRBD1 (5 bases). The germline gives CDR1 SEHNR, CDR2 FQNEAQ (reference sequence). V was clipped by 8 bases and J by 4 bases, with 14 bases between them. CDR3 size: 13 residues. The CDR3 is CASGRRGATEAFF. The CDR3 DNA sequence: TGTGCCAGCGGCAGAAGGGGTGCCACTGAAGCTTTCTTT.

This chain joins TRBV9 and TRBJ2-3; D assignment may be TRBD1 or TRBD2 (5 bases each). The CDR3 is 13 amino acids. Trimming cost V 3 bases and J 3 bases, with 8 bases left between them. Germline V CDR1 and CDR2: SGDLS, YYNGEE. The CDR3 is CASSGGPTDTQYF. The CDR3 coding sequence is TGTGCCAGCAGCGGGGGACCGACAGATACGCAGTATTTT. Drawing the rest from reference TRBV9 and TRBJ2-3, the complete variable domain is DSGVTQTPKHLITATGQRVTLRCSPRSGDLSVYWYQQSLDQGLQFLIQYYNGEERAKGNILERFSAQQFPDLHSELNLSSLELGDSALYFCASSGGPTDTQYFGPGTRLTVL.

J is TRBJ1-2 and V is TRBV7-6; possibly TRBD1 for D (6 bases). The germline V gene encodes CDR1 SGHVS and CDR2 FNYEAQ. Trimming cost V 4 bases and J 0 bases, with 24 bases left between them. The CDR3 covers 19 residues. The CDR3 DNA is TGTGCCAGCAGCTCCTTACCTCGGGGGGGCCCGAATACTAACTATGGCTACACCTTC. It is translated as CASSSLPRGGPNTNYGYTF.

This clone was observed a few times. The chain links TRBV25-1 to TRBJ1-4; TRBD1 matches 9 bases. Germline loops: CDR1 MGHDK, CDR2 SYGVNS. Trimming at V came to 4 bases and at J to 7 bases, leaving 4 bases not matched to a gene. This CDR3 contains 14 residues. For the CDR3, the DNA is TGTGCCAGCAGTGGACAGGGACAGGGTGAAAAACTGTTTTTT. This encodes CASSGQGQGEKLFF.